The 11 T cell receptor beta chains in this list originate from one sample, sequenced in a study of beta chain features in type 1 diabetes listed by TCRdb under 2018. Libraries were built with the immunoSEQ multiplex PCR assay. The High Capacity cDNA Reverse Transcription Kit was used to reverse transcribe all of the isolated RNA, meaning that expressed TCRB transcripts were what got sequenced. Entries here come from immuneACCESS through TCRdb and include only in-frame sequences with V and J called. Some clones fail to appear in such tables; in the studies checked, an unresolved V gene covers under half of the shortfall, and the cause of the remainder is unknown. This sample gives 810,000 or so clones in total; 17% of them show up just once. Around 0.02% of the sample is taken by the ten largest. The material sequenced was naive CD4+ T cells from blood. The cell subset or site label, as the study defines it: true naive CD4+ T cells. These TCRs come from a woman between 18 and 29 years old in good health.

The chain couples TRBV5-1 to TRBJ2-3; D might be TRBD1 (8 bases). The CDR3 is made up of 15 amino acids. Germline V lookup: CDR1 SGHRS, CDR2 YFSETQ. V was shortened by 4 bases and J by 3 bases, with 15 bases between the two germline ends. CDR3 protein: CASSIQGGSTDTQYF. CDR3 bases: TGCGCCAGCAGCATACAGGGGGGGAGTACAGATACGCAGTATTTT. Supplemented by reference TRBV5-1 and TRBJ2-3, the full variable domain reads KAGVTQTPRYLIKTRGQQVTLSCSPISGHRSVSWYQQTPGQGLQFLFEYFSETQRNKGNFPGRFSGRQFSNSRSEMNVSTLELGDSALYLCASSIQGGSTDTQYFGPGTRLTVL.

V gene TRBV6-5 combines with J gene TRBJ1-5; 7 bases fit TRBD1. The CDR3 length is 13 residues. Trimming took 6 bases from V and 7 from J; bases not matched to a gene: 6. CDR1 and CDR2 from the germline V gene are MNHEY and SVGAGI. In nucleotides, the CDR3 is TGTGCCAGCAGACGACAGGGCGGGCAGCCCCAGCATTTT. Translated: CASRRQGGQPQHF.

The table lists this clone with a few counts. A read error may produce the germline difference seen at one junction end. The V and J genes are TRBV7-7 and TRBJ2-1, with D uncertain. The CDR3 has 15 amino acids. CDR1 SSHAT and CDR2 FNYEAQ come from the germline V gene (reference sequence). The CDR3 DNA follows: TGTGCTAGCAGCTTAGACTCCAGCTCCTACAATGAGCAGTTCTTC. Encoded protein: CASSLDSSSYNEQFF.

This clone was recorded a few times. The rearrangement joins TRBV28 to TRBJ1-1, with D maybe TRBD1 (5 bases). V lost 4 bases, J lost 1 base, and 19 bases lay in between. This CDR3 is 17 amino acids long. Per the germline V gene, CDR1 is MDHEN and CDR2 is SYDVKM. The CDR3 nucleotides are TGTGCCAGCAGTTCAACGGGGGTTTCATTGGGGAACACTGAAGCTTTCTTT. Amino acid sequence: CASSSTGVSLGNTEAFF. The full variable domain, in which reference TRBV28 and TRBJ1-1 provide the parts outside the CDR3, is DVKVTQSSRYLVKRTGEKVFLECVQDMDHENMFWYRQDPGLGLRLIYFSYDVKMKEKGDIPEGYSVSREKKERFSLILESASTNQTSMYLCASSSTGVSLGNTEAFFGQGTRLTVV.

The chain carries TRBV6-5 and TRBJ2-1, with 9 nucleotides matching TRBD1. The V gene's germline CDR1 is MNHEY and CDR2 SVGAGI. The CDR3 runs 15 residues. J lost 9 bases, V lost 4 bases, and 10 bases had no gene match. CDR3 loop: CASSSYGTGLSEQFF. CDR3 DNA sequence: TGTGCCAGCAGTTCCTACGGGACAGGGCTTAGTGAGCAGTTCTTC.

This clone was detected a few times. The chain has TRBV25-1 and TRBJ1-1; TRBD1 matches at 9 bases. Trimming removed 4 bases from V and 6 bases from J; junction bases left unmatched: 12. Per the germline V gene, CDR1 is MGHDK and CDR2 is SYGVNS. The CDR3 sequence is 16 residues long. The CDR3: CASSVAGTGTGAEAFF. The CDR3 nucleotides read TGTGCCAGCAGTGTGGCCGGGACAGGGACGGGAGCTGAAGCTTTCTTT.

V usage is TRBV6-5 and J usage is TRBJ2-5, with TRBD1 identical over 7 bases. Germline V CDR1 and CDR2: MNHEY, SVGAGI. CDR3 length equals 16 residues. V shed 4 bases and J 5 bases; nucleotides not matched to a gene: 13. Here the CDR3 DNA reads TGTGCCAGCAGTTTCCCGACAGGGTCGGGACATGAGACCCAGTACTTC. Translation gives CASSFPTGSGHETQYF.

This clone has more than one count but fewer than ten. V and J are TRBV2 and TRBJ2-2, with 11 bases lining up with TRBD2. The J segment lost 5 bases and the V segment lost 6 bases, leaving 2 bases of the junction unmatched. This CDR3 spans 14 amino acids. Per the germline V gene, CDR1 is SNHLY and CDR2 is FYNNEI. CDR3 sequence reads: CASRLAGVTGELFF. The CDR3 nucleotides read TGTGCCAGCAGACTAGCGGGAGTTACCGGGGAGCTGTTTTTT.

This clone was seen only a few times. The chain carries TRBV7-9 and TRBJ1-1, with D uncertain. The CDR3 totals 14 residues. V lost 5 bases, J lost 3 bases, and 13 bases lay in between. Germline V lookup: CDR1 SEHNR, CDR2 FQNEAQ (reference sequence). The CDR3 DNA sequence: TGTGCCAGCAGCCACGCCGCCGCTCACACTGAAGCTTTCTTT. Translated, it gives CASSHAAAHTEAFF.

V gene TRBV4-1 combines with J gene TRBJ2-5; 8 bases align to TRBD1. Germline assignment: CDR1 MGHRA and CDR2 YSYEKL. The ends lost 0 bases at V and 5 bases at J; junction bases unmatched: 8. CDR3 length: 16 residues. The CDR3: CASSQEWRQGAETQYF. The DNA of the CDR3 is TGCGCCAGCAGCCAAGAATGGAGGCAGGGGGCTGAGACCCAGTACTTC.

This chain links TRBV7-2 with TRBJ2-7, with TRBD1 matching 10 bases. The junction had 4 bases not matched to a gene; V was cut back by 4 bases and J by 4 bases. The CDR3 sequence is 14 residues long. Germline V lookup: CDR1 SGHTA, CDR2 FQGNSA. The chain's CDR3 is CASSSRQGAYEQYF. In DNA form, the CDR3 reads TGTGCCAGCAGCTCTCGACAGGGGGCGTACGAGCAGTACTTC.